The 25 T cell receptor beta chains reported below all come from one sample, sequenced in a study of T cells in Graves' hyperthyroidism and ophthalmopathy. Amplification targeted TCR beta CDR3 regions from RNA transcripts. First-round RT-PCR of the TCR CDR3 relied on the HTBI primer set. MiXCR, run by TCRdb on the multiplex PCR reads, gives a single entry per CDR3 protein. The sample has 300,000 to 500,000 distinct CDR3 sequences, 15% seen once; the top ten hold around a third. Sequencing was performed on blood. The receptors come from a woman in her 30s with Graves' hyperthyroidism.

This clonotype was detected ten times or more. This chain uses TRBV30 with TRBJ2-7; tentatively, D is TRBD1 (5 bases). From germline, CDR1 is GTSNPN and CDR2 SVGIG (reference sequence). There are 12 residues in the CDR3. V lost 1 base and J lost 2, with 6 bases in between. CDR3 sequence: CAWSAGTYEQYF. As DNA, the CDR3 is TGTGCCTGGAGTGCAGGGACCTACGAGCAGTACTTC.

This clonotype was counted only a few times. Written as DNA, the CDR3 is TGTGCCAGCAGAATTGGGACTAGCGGGAGAGACGAGCAGTACTTC. Its translation: CASRIGTSGRDEQYF. The V call is TRBV5-4, the J call TRBJ2-7; 14 bases are shared with TRBD2. CDR1 SGHNT and CDR2 YYREEE come from the germline V gene (reference sequence). The ends lost 5 bases at V and 5 bases at J; junction bases unmatched: 6. This CDR3 contains 15 residues.

This clonotype came up a few times. The chain links TRBV5-1 to TRBJ2-5; tentatively, D is TRBD2 (5 bases). CDR1 SGHRS and CDR2 YFSETQ come from the germline V gene. V was cut by 2 bases and J by 2 bases, with 10 bases left in between. The CDR3 runs 14 residues. The DNA for the CDR3 is TGCGCCAGCAGCTTTCTAGCACCTCAAGAGACCCAGTACTTC. It is translated as CASSFLAPQETQYF.

This clonotype was observed a single time. The germline gene is not matched at one end of the junction; a read error may be the cause. This chain joins TRBV7-2 and TRBJ2-7; 14 nucleotides agree with TRBD2. The CDR3 runs 17 residues. CDR1 is SGHTA, CDR2 FQGNSA, per germline. CDR3 amino acids: CASGLVEGLAGDYEQYF. CDR3 sequence (DNA): TGTGCCAGCGGCTTAGTTGAGGGACTAGCGGGAGACTACGAGCAGTACTTC.

As to this clonotype: This clone may be a read error of a much larger clone one base away. The chain employs TRBV11-1 and TRBJ1-1; possible D gene TRBD1, 5 bases. The CDR3 has 15 residues. CDR1 SGHAT and CDR2 FQDESV come from the germline V gene (reference sequence). The germline V and J ends were trimmed by 2 bases and 5 bases, with 15 bases remaining between them. CDR3 protein: CASSLTSRGGTEAFF. The CDR3 nucleotides are TGTGCCAGCAGCTTAACGTCGCGCGGGGGGACTGAAGCTTTCTTT.

V usage is TRBV20-1 and J usage is TRBJ2-7, with 11 bases aligning to TRBD2. Germline trimming cut 5 bases from V and 2 bases from J; bases unmatched to any gene: 11. CDR1 is DFQATT, CDR2 SNEGSKA, per germline (reference sequence). The CDR3 loop spans 16 amino acids. This chain's CDR3 is CSAAPEPGLAAYEQYF. As DNA, the CDR3 is TGCAGTGCTGCTCCTGAACCGGGACTAGCGGCCTACGAGCAGTACTTC.

At least ten counts were recorded for this clonotype. The CDR3 DNA follows: TGTGCCAGCAGTTTGTCAGGGGGCCGAAGTAACTACGAGCAGTACTTC. Protein product: CASSLSGGRSNYEQYF. V gene TRBV27 combines with J gene TRBJ2-7; 8 nucleotides align to TRBD1. Losses at the gene ends were 3 bases for V and 3 bases for J; bases not matched to a gene: 10. The length of the CDR3 is 16 residues. Germline V CDR1 and CDR2: MNHEY, SMNVEV (reference sequence).

In its sample, this clonotype was seen many times. This sequence joins TRBV28 and TRBJ2-7; the match to TRBD1 covers 10 bases. The CDR3 sequence is 15 residues long. Germline V gene sequence: CDR1 MDHEN, CDR2 SYDVKM. The trim removed 4 bases at V and 2 bases at J, leaving 5 bases unmatched. This chain's CDR3 is CASSSGQGITYEQYF. The CDR3 nucleotides read TGTGCCAGCAGTTCGGGACAGGGGATAACCTACGAGCAGTACTTC. The entire variable domain, with the rest obtained from reference TRBV28 and TRBJ2-7, is as follows: DVKVTQSSRYLVKRTGEKVFLECVQDMDHENMFWYRQDPGLGLRLIYFSYDVKMKEKGDIPEGYSVSREKKERFSLILESASTNQTSMYLCASSSGQGITYEQYFGPGTRLTVT.

This clonotype has only a few counts. The chain uses TRBV5-6 and TRBJ2-7; a weak D match, TRBD1 (6 bases). Trimming removed 2 bases at V and 3 bases at J, with 12 bases between. This CDR3 is built from 14 residues. Germline V CDR1 and CDR2: SGHDT, YYEEEE. The CDR3 DNA sequence: TGTGCCAGCAGCTTTAGGGGGTTGGACTACGAGCAGTACTTC. Translation gives CASSFRGLDYEQYF.

This clonotype was seen repeatedly, ten times or more. The rearrangement joins TRBV7-2 to TRBJ2-1, with 7 nucleotides matching TRBD2. The V gene end was trimmed by 1 base and the J gene end by 4 bases; junction bases not matched to a gene: 7. Per germline, CDR1 SGHTA and CDR2 FQGNSA. CDR3 length equals 16 residues. The CDR3 coding sequence is TGTGCCAGCAGCTTAGTTGGCGGGAGCACGTACAATGAGCAGTTCTTC. As protein: CASSLVGGSTYNEQFF.

This clonotype turned up a few times. This chain connects TRBV15 to TRBJ2-3; a possible D gene is TRBD2 (6 bases). Germline V CDR1 and CDR2: LNHNV, YYDKDF (reference sequence). The CDR3 runs to 16 residues. V shed 2 bases and J shed 2 bases, with 14 bases lying between them. In nucleotides, the CDR3 is TGTGCCACCAGCAGATATCGCCTAGCGCACACAGATACGCAGTATTTT. Encoded protein: CATSRYRLAHTDTQYF.

This clonotype showed up many times. CDR3 nucleotides: TGTGCCAGCAGTTGGGGAAATCCTAATGAGCAGTTCTTC. Protein product: CASSWGNPNEQFF. The chain links TRBV28 to TRBJ2-1, with D unclear. The CDR3 is made up of 13 amino acids. The germline V and J ends were trimmed by 4 bases and 7 bases, with 11 bases remaining between them. Germline CDR1 and CDR2: MDHEN and SYDVKM.

This clonotype appeared many times. This chain joins TRBV6-1 and TRBJ1-1; possibly TRBD1 for D (5 bases). Germline lookup yields CDR1 MNHNS and CDR2 SASEGT. The CDR3 has 14 amino acids. V lost 1 base, J lost 1 base, and 7 bases lay in between. CDR3 nucleotide sequence: TGTGCCAGCAGTGAAGGGACATCGAACACTGAAGCTTTCTTT. Translated: CASSEGTSNTEAFF.

The chain recombines TRBV2 with TRBJ1-6; D gene uncertain. From germline, CDR1 is SNHLY and CDR2 FYNNEI. V shed 2 bases and J shed 8 bases, with 10 bases lying between them. This CDR3 has 14 amino acids. CDR3 in DNA: TGTGCCAGCAGTGAAATGGGGAGAGATTCACCCCTCCACTTT. This encodes CASSEMGRDSPLHF.

This clonotype occurred a few times. The V gene is TRBV6-1, the J gene TRBJ1-3, with a weak D call TRBD1 (5 bases). V dropped 3 bases and J dropped 0 bases, with 15 bases sitting between them. Germline loops: CDR1 MNHNS, CDR2 SASEGT. This CDR3 region has 17 residues. The CDR3 spells CASSDGTGLSSGNTIYF. The CDR3 DNA is TGTGCCAGCAGTGACGGGACTGGGCTGTCCTCTGGAAACACCATATATTTT.

As for this clonotype: Germline is not matched at one junction end, which may reflect a read error. The V call is TRBV10-1, the J call TRBJ1-2; D is uncertain. Per germline, CDR1 WNHNN and CDR2 SYGVQD (reference sequence). CDR3 length: 13 residues. CDR3 region: CARPSPAVRTLAF. CDR3 DNA sequence: TGCGCCAGGCCTTCCCCGGCAGTCCGAACCCTCGCCTTC.

This clonotype was detected ten times or more. The chain has TRBV2 and TRBJ1-1; D is perhaps TRBD1 (5 bases). Germline CDR1 is SNHLY and CDR2 is FYNNEI. V lost 9 bases and J lost 7, with 15 bases in between. The CDR3 consists of 12 residues. The CDR3 region has the DNA TGTGCCAGGACGGAGGGGCGGCGTGAAGCTTTCTTT. Encoded protein: CARTEGRREAFF.

The rearrangement links TRBV6-1 to TRBJ2-3; 9 bases align to TRBD1. Losses at the gene ends were 10 bases for V and 4 bases for J; bases not matched to a gene: 9. This CDR3 has 14 amino acids. Germline V lookup: CDR1 MNHNS, CDR2 SASEGT. The CDR3: CAMDRGLEADTQYF. CDR3 sequence (DNA): TGTGCCATGGACAGGGGATTGGAAGCAGATACGCAGTATTTT.

This clonotype was seen only a few times. The chain recombines TRBV7-9 with TRBJ2-7; 9 bases align to TRBD2. The V and J ends lost 4 bases and 2 bases, in that order; junction bases with no gene match: 9. The V gene's germline CDR1 is SEHNR and CDR2 FQNEAQ (reference sequence). This CDR3 has 16 amino acids. For the CDR3, the DNA is TGTGCCAGCAGCTCGACCCTGGGACTAGCTACCTACGAGCAGTACTTC. It is translated as CASSSTLGLATYEQYF. Using reference TRBV7-9 and TRBJ2-7 for the parts outside the CDR3, the full variable domain is DTGVSQNPRHKITKRGQNVTFRCDPISEHNRLYWYRQTLGQGPEFLTYFQNEAQLEKSRLLSDRFSAERPKGSFSTLEIQRTEQGDSAMYLCASSSTLGLATYEQYFGPGTRLTVT.

CDR3 loop: CASSLSGLAGGYEQYF. For the CDR3, the DNA is TGTGCCAGCAGTTTATCGGGACTAGCGGGGGGCTACGAGCAGTACTTC. The chain carries TRBV27 and TRBJ2-7, with 15 bases that match TRBD2. The CDR3 spans 16 residues. Looked up from germline, CDR1 is MNHEY and CDR2 is SMNVEV (reference sequence). V gave up 0 bases and J gave up 3 bases; unmatched junction bases: 0.

This clonotype was observed at least ten times. The V and J genes are TRBV6-1 and TRBJ2-5; 9 positions match TRBD2. The trim removed 0 bases at V and 4 bases at J, leaving 3 bases unmatched. This CDR3 has 15 amino acids. Germline assignment: CDR1 MNHNS and CDR2 SASEGT. The CDR3: CASSEAGSGRETQYF. CDR3 DNA sequence: TGTGCCAGCAGTGAAGCGGGTAGCGGGAGAGAGACCCAGTACTTC.

In its sample, this clonotype was seen a few times. This chain links TRBV5-1 with TRBJ2-1; no clear D gene. The CDR3 has 14 residues. Germline V gene data show CDR1 as SGHRS and CDR2 as YFSETQ. V lost 4 bases and J 9 bases, leaving 17 bases between the germline ends. This CDR3 is CASSDPRDSSEQFF. CDR3 DNA sequence: TGCGCCAGCAGCGACCCTAGAGACTCCAGTGAGCAGTTCTTC.

This clonotype has a count of ten or more. V is TRBV28 and J is TRBJ2-3; TRBD2 agrees at 11 bases. The CDR3 contains 14 residues. CDR1 MDHEN and CDR2 SYDVKM come from the germline V gene. V gave up 8 bases and J gave up 4 bases; unmatched junction bases: 5. CDR3 DNA sequence: TGTGCCAGCGCCACTAGCGGGAGCCCAGATACGCAGTATTTT. Protein product: CASATSGSPDTQYF.

V and J are TRBV2 and TRBJ2-3; D might be TRBD2 (5 bases). Germline V gives CDR1 SNHLY, CDR2 FYNNEI. This CDR3 comprises 13 residues. Trimming cost V 6 bases and J 3 bases, with 10 bases left between them. CDR3 nucleotides: TGTGCCAGCAGCGCGGAGGCGACAGATACGCAGTATTTT. Its translation is CASSAEATDTQYF. Full variable domain (outside the CDR3, taken from reference TRBV2 and TRBJ2-3): EPEVTQTPSHQVTQMGQEVILRCVPISNHLYFYWYRQILGQKVEFLVSFYNNEISEKSEIFDDQFSVERPDGSNFTLKIRSTKLEDSAMYFCASSAEATDTQYFGPGTRLTVL.

This clonotype has a handful of counts. This chain joins TRBV15 and TRBJ2-1; 10 bases map to TRBD2. The V and J ends lost 0 bases and 6 bases, in that order; junction bases with no gene match: 11. The CDR3 spans 18 residues. Germline CDR1 is LNHNV and CDR2 is YYDKDF (reference sequence). DNA of the CDR3: TGTGCCACCAGCAGAGATCGAACTAGGGTAGCGGGAGGCAATGAGCAGTTCTTC. Protein product: CATSRDRTRVAGGNEQFF.